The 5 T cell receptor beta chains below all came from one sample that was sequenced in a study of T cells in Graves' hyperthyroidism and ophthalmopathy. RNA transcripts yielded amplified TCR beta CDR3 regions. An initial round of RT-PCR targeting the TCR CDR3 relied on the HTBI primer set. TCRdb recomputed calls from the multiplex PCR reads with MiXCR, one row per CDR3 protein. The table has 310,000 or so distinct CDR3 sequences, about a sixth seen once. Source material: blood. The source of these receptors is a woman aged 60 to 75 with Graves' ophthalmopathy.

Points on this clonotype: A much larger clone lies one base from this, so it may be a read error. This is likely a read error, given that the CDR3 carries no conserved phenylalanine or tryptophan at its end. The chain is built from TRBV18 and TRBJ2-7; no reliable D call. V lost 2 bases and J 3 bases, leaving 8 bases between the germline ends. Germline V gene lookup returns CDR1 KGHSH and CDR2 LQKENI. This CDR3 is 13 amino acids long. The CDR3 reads CASSPSLRYEQYS. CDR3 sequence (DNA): TGTGCCAGCTCACCAAGTCTGCGCTACGAGCAGTACTCC.

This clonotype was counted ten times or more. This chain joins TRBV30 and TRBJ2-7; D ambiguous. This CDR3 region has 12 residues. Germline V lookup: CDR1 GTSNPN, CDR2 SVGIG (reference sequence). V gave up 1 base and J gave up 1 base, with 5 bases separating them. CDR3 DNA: TGTGCCTGGAGTGACCCGTCCTACGAGCAGTACTTC. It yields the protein CAWSDPSYEQYF.

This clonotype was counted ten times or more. This CDR3 reads CSSRPYITDTQYF. The CDR3 DNA is TGCAGTTCCCGACCATATATAACAGATACGCAGTATTTT. The chain carries TRBV20-1 and TRBJ2-3; D gene unclear. Looked up from germline, CDR1 is DFQATT and CDR2 is SNEGSKA (reference sequence). The CDR3 sequence is 13 residues long. V lost 8 bases, J lost 3 bases, and 15 bases lay in between.

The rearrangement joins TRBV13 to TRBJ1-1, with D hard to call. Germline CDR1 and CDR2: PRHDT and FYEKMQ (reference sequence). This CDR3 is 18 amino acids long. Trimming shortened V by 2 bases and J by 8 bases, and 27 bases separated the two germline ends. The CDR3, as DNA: TGTGCCAGCAGCTTAATCGCGTTACCTACACGGGAGGAAATGGAAGCTTTCTTT. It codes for CASSLIALPTREEMEAFF.

CDR3 nucleotides: TGTGCCAGCAGCCGGGACAGTCCAGAGCAGTACTTC. Encoded protein: CASSRDSPEQYF. The chain is built from TRBV7-9 and TRBJ2-7; 7 bases align to TRBD1. Germline CDR1 SEHNR, CDR2 FQNEAQ (reference sequence). This CDR3 has 12 residues. J was trimmed by 7 bases and V by 5 bases; bases with no gene match: 5.